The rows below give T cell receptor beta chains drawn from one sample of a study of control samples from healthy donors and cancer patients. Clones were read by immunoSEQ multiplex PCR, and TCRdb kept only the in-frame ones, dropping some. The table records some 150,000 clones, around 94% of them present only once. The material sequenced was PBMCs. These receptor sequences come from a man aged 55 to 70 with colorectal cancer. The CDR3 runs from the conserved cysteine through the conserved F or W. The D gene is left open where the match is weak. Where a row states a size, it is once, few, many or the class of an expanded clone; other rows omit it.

CDR3nt: TGTGCCAGCTCACCACCTGGACTAGCGGGGGGCAGCTCCTACAATGAGCAGTTCTTC
CDR3aa: CASSPPGLAGGSSYNEQFF
len: 19
d_gene: TRBD2
v_gene: TRBV18
j_gene: TRBJ2-1
abundance: once

CDR3nt: TGTGCCAGCAGCACGTCGACAGGTCTTAGCAATCAGCCCCAGCATTTT
CDR3aa: CASSTSTGLSNQPQHF
len: 16
d_gene: -
v_gene: TRBV7-9
j_gene: TRBJ1-5
abundance: few

CDR3nt: TGTGCCAGTATTGGCCCAGGGGTTGCCTACAATGAGCAGTTCTTC
CDR3aa: CASIGPGVAYNEQFF
len: 15
d_gene: -
v_gene: TRBV19
j_gene: TRBJ2-1
abundance: -

CDR3nt: TGTGCCAGAAGCAACCGGACTAGCGGGGATCATCATACGCAGTATTTT
CDR3aa: CARSNRTSGDHHTQYF
len: 16
d_gene: TRBD2
v_gene: TRBV5-3
j_gene: TRBJ2-3
abundance: -

CDR3nt: TGTGCCAGTAGTCCTTGGGACAAATCAACTAATGAAAAACTGTTTTTT
CDR3aa: CASSPWDKSTNEKLFF
len: 16
d_gene: -
v_gene: TRBV19
j_gene: TRBJ1-4
abundance: -

CDR3nt: TGTGCCAGCAGTCCCCGACAGGGATATAATTCACCCCTCCACTTT
CDR3aa: CASSPRQGYNSPLHF
len: 15
d_gene: TRBD1
v_gene: TRBV6-6
j_gene: TRBJ1-6
abundance: once

CDR3nt: TGTGCCAGCAGTGAAGAACGACAGGCGAACACTGAAGCTTTCTTT
CDR3aa: CASSEERQANTEAFF
len: 15
d_gene: -
v_gene: TRBV2
j_gene: TRBJ1-1
abundance: -

CDR3nt: TGTGCCAGCAGCCAAGCATGGGACAGTGAAGACACCGGGGAGCTGTTTTTT
CDR3aa: CASSQAWDSEDTGELFF
len: 17
d_gene: TRBD1
v_gene: TRBV14
j_gene: TRBJ2-2
abundance: -

CDR3nt: TGTGCCAGCAGTGAAAGGGGGGGCTATGGCTACACCTTC
CDR3aa: CASSERGGYGYTF
len: 13
d_gene: -
v_gene: TRBV6-1
j_gene: TRBJ1-2
abundance: -

CDR3nt: TGTGCCAGTAGTACCTGGGACAGGGGGTATATTCAGCCCCAGCATTTT
CDR3aa: CASSTWDRGYIQPQHF
len: 16
d_gene: TRBD1
v_gene: TRBV19
j_gene: TRBJ1-5
abundance: -

CDR3nt: TGTGCCACCAGTGACCCCCTGATTGGGGGGGGCACCTACAATGAGCAGTTCTTC
CDR3aa: CATSDPLIGGGTYNEQFF
len: 18
d_gene: -
v_gene: TRBV24-1
j_gene: TRBJ2-1
abundance: -

CDR3nt: TGTGCCAGCAGCCCTCTGGACAGGACGAACACTGAAGCTTTCTTT
CDR3aa: CASSPLDRTNTEAFF
len: 15
d_gene: TRBD1
v_gene: TRBV5-5
j_gene: TRBJ1-1
abundance: -

CDR3nt: TGTGCCAGCAGTGAGCAGTTTGGCAATCAGCCCCAGCATTTT
CDR3aa: CASSEQFGNQPQHF
len: 14
d_gene: -
v_gene: TRBV6-2/TRBV6-3
j_gene: TRBJ1-5
abundance: -

CDR3nt: TGTGCCAGCAGTTACTCGACAGGGAACACTGAAGCTTTCTTT
CDR3aa: CASSYSTGNTEAFF
len: 14
d_gene: -
v_gene: TRBV6-5
j_gene: TRBJ1-1
abundance: -

CDR3nt: TGCAGTGCTAGTGAGCAGGGGGTAACTTCCTCAGGGGCCACTGAAGCTTTCTTT
CDR3aa: CSASEQGVTSSGATEAFF
len: 18
d_gene: TRBD1
v_gene: TRBV20-1
j_gene: TRBJ1-1
abundance: -

CDR3nt: TGTGCCAGCAGTTTATCGCCAGGGCAAGGCGAAAAACTGTTTTTT
CDR3aa: CASSLSPGQGEKLFF
len: 15
d_gene: -
v_gene: TRBV27
j_gene: TRBJ1-4
abundance: few

CDR3nt: TGTGCCAGCAGCTTGTGGGCAGGGGAAGGGAATGAGCAGTTCTTC
CDR3aa: CASSLWAGEGNEQFF
len: 15
d_gene: -
v_gene: TRBV7-9
j_gene: TRBJ2-1
abundance: -

CDR3nt: TGTGCCAGTAGTAAGTGGGACAGACCCTACGAGCAGTACTTC
CDR3aa: CASSKWDRPYEQYF
len: 14
d_gene: TRBD1
v_gene: TRBV19
j_gene: TRBJ2-7
abundance: once

CDR3nt: TGTGCCAGCAGCCAAGGGGAGACCCAGTACTTC
CDR3aa: CASSQGETQYF
len: 11
d_gene: -
v_gene: TRBV7-7
j_gene: TRBJ2-5
abundance: -

CDR3nt: TGTGCCACCAGTGATATTGGACAGGGTGGGGAGACCCAGTACTTC
CDR3aa: CATSDIGQGGETQYF
len: 15
d_gene: TRBD1
v_gene: TRBV24-1
j_gene: TRBJ2-5
abundance: -

CDR3nt: TGTGCCAGCTCACGCCAACAAGGAGGGTTAATCTCTGAAGCTTTCTTT
CDR3aa: CASSRQQGGLISEAFF
len: 16
d_gene: -
v_gene: TRBV18
j_gene: TRBJ1-1
abundance: -

CDR3nt: TGTGCCAGCAGCAACGAGGACAGGGGAGGCAATCAGCCCCAGCATTTT
CDR3aa: CASSNEDRGGNQPQHF
len: 16
d_gene: -
v_gene: TRBV21-1
j_gene: TRBJ1-5
abundance: -

CDR3nt: TGTGCCAGTATCCCCACACAGGGGGGGGATCAGCCCCAGCATTTT
CDR3aa: CASIPTQGGDQPQHF
len: 15
d_gene: TRBD1
v_gene: TRBV19
j_gene: TRBJ1-5
abundance: -

CDR3nt: TGTGCCAGCAGCGTAGATACAGGAGACTATGGCTACACCTTC
CDR3aa: CASSVDTGDYGYTF
len: 14
d_gene: -
v_gene: TRBV9
j_gene: TRBJ1-2
abundance: -

CDR3nt: TGTGCCAGCAGCTTGGGGACTAGCGGGGTAGGCTCCTACAATGAGCAGTTCTTC
CDR3aa: CASSLGTSGVGSYNEQFF
len: 18
d_gene: TRBD2
v_gene: TRBV5-5
j_gene: TRBJ2-1
abundance: -

CDR3nt: TGTGCCATCAGTAAATCAGTAGGGACTAGCGGGGTTCGGGACACCGGGGAGCTGTTTTTT
CDR3aa: CAISKSVGTSGVRDTGELFF
len: 20
d_gene: TRBD2
v_gene: TRBV10-3
j_gene: TRBJ2-2
abundance: -

CDR3nt: TGCGCCAGCAGCCCACTAGGCGGGAGGGGCAATCAGCCCCAGCATTTT
CDR3aa: CASSPLGGRGNQPQHF
len: 16
d_gene: -
v_gene: TRBV4-1
j_gene: TRBJ1-5
abundance: -

CDR3nt: TGCGCCAGCAGCCGGGAGGGGGTGTCTAGCACAGATACGCAGTATTTT
CDR3aa: CASSREGVSSTDTQYF
len: 16
d_gene: TRBD2
v_gene: TRBV5-1
j_gene: TRBJ2-3
abundance: -

CDR3nt: TGCGCCAGCAGCCAAGCCCGCCCGGGGACCCAGTACTTC
CDR3aa: CASSQARPGTQYF
len: 13
d_gene: -
v_gene: TRBV4-1
j_gene: TRBJ2-5
abundance: -

CDR3nt: TGTGCCAGCAGCCAAGCAACAAACCGGGACAAGGAGGCTTTCTTT
CDR3aa: CASSQATNRDKEAFF
len: 15
d_gene: -
v_gene: TRBV28
j_gene: TRBJ1-1
abundance: -

CDR3nt: TGTGCCAGCAGTCAGGGTCCCGGGGAGCTGTTTTTT
CDR3aa: CASSQGPGELFF
len: 12
d_gene: -
v_gene: TRBV12-3/TRBV12-4
j_gene: TRBJ2-2
abundance: -

CDR3nt: TGTGCCAGCAGTTTCGGCGGCACTAGCGAGCAGTACTTC
CDR3aa: CASSFGGTSEQYF
len: 13
d_gene: -
v_gene: TRBV28
j_gene: TRBJ2-7
abundance: -

CDR3nt: TGTGCCAGCAGTACCTTGGGGGGCAACATTCAGTACTTC
CDR3aa: CASSTLGGNIQYF
len: 13
d_gene: -
v_gene: TRBV6-5
j_gene: TRBJ2-4
abundance: few

CDR3nt: TGCGCCAGCAGCTTGGGACCCCGGGGAATTGGTGAAAAACTGTTTTTT
CDR3aa: CASSLGPRGIGEKLFF
len: 16
d_gene: -
v_gene: TRBV5-1
j_gene: TRBJ1-4
abundance: -

CDR3nt: TGTGCCAGCAGAGCCATACGGGGGGTTGGCACTGAAGCTTTCTTT
CDR3aa: CASRAIRGVGTEAFF
len: 15
d_gene: -
v_gene: TRBV3-1/TRBV3-2
j_gene: TRBJ1-1
abundance: -

CDR3nt: TGTGCCAGCAGTTCTGGGTACACTGAAGCTTTCTTT
CDR3aa: CASSSGYTEAFF
len: 12
d_gene: -
v_gene: TRBV6-2/TRBV6-3
j_gene: TRBJ1-1
abundance: -

CDR3nt: TGCGCCAGCAGCCTGGGACCTGTCCTAATGAACACTGAAGCTTTCTTT
CDR3aa: CASSLGPVLMNTEAFF
len: 16
d_gene: -
v_gene: TRBV4-1
j_gene: TRBJ1-1
abundance: -

CDR3nt: TGTGCCAGCAGCCGCAGACCACAATCTGCAACTAATGAAAAACTGTTTTTT
CDR3aa: CASSRRPQSATNEKLFF
len: 17
d_gene: -
v_gene: TRBV7-9
j_gene: TRBJ1-4
abundance: -

CDR3nt: TGCGCCAGCAGCTTGGGACAGGGGAATGAAAAACTGTTTTTT
CDR3aa: CASSLGQGNEKLFF
len: 14
d_gene: TRBD1
v_gene: TRBV5-1
j_gene: TRBJ1-4
abundance: -

CDR3nt: TGCGCCAGCGAGCCACAGGGTACGACCGGGGAGCTGTTTTTT
CDR3aa: CASEPQGTTGELFF
len: 14
d_gene: -
v_gene: TRBV5-1
j_gene: TRBJ2-2
abundance: -

CDR3nt: TGCGCCAGCAGCGCGGACAGTACCACTGAAGCTTTCTTT
CDR3aa: CASSADSTTEAFF
len: 13
d_gene: -
v_gene: TRBV5-1
j_gene: TRBJ1-1
abundance: -

CDR3nt: TGTGCCAGCACCCTACAGGGGACCCCCACAGATACGCAGTATTTT
CDR3aa: CASTLQGTPTDTQYF
len: 15
d_gene: TRBD1
v_gene: TRBV2
j_gene: TRBJ2-3
abundance: -

CDR3nt: TGTGCCAGCAGCTCCTTCCAGGGAGGCCGTTACAATGAGCAGTTCTTC
CDR3aa: CASSSFQGGRYNEQFF
len: 16
d_gene: -
v_gene: TRBV9
j_gene: TRBJ2-1
abundance: -

CDR3nt: TGTGCCATCAGTGATGAACCAACAGGAACTAATGAAAAACTGTTTTTT
CDR3aa: CAISDEPTGTNEKLFF
len: 16
d_gene: -
v_gene: TRBV10-3
j_gene: TRBJ1-4
abundance: -